Following are 8 T cell receptor beta chains from one sample sequenced in a study of blood T cell repertoires in COVID-19. Profiled with immunoSEQ multiplex PCR; TCRdb holds only in-frame clones, not every one. The sample holds roughly 61,000 clones, more than 85% seen once. The source material was peripheral blood. The receptor set was obtained from a man aged 60-69 years with acute or convalescent COVID-19.

V usage is TRBV24-1 and J usage is TRBJ2-7, with a possible D match to TRBD2 (6 bases). Germline V lookup: CDR1 KGHDR, CDR2 SFDVKD. CDR3 length: 18 residues. V was trimmed by 5 bases and J by 5 bases, leaving 27 bases between them. As DNA, the CDR3 is TGTGCCACCAGTGCACCTACCGGGACTCCGAGTAAGGCCCACGAGCAGTACTTC. Its protein is CATSAPTGTPSKAHEQYF.

The rearrangement uses TRBV28 and TRBJ1-4, with 10 bases aligning to TRBD1. The CDR3 contains 14 residues. The ends lost 5 bases at V and 8 bases at J; junction bases unmatched: 5. Germline V gene sequence: CDR1 MDHEN, CDR2 SYDVKM. The CDR3 coding sequence is TGTGCCAGCAGTACACCGGGACAGGGGGAAAAACTGTTTTTT. Encoded protein: CASSTPGQGEKLFF.

The rearrangement links TRBV5-1 to TRBJ1-4; 7 nucleotides line up with TRBD1. CDR3 size: 14 residues. The germline gives CDR1 SGHRS, CDR2 YFSETQ. V was clipped by 0 bases and J by 7 bases; unmatched bases: 3. DNA of the CDR3: TGCGCCAGCAGCTTGGACAGGGGCTTTGAAAAACTGTTTTTT. Translating it yields CASSLDRGFEKLFF.

In DNA, the CDR3 is TGTGCCAGCACCCTAGGACAGGGGGGCTCTGGGGCCAACGTCCTGACTTTC. It yields the protein CASTLGQGGSGANVLTF. The V call is TRBV5-6, the J call TRBJ2-6; 10 bases agree with TRBD1. The CDR3 has 17 amino acids. Germline V gene lookup returns CDR1 SGHDT and CDR2 YYEEEE. V gave up 6 bases and J gave up 0 bases; unmatched junction bases: 6.

CDR3 amino acids: CASSLLPLAGGSYEQYF. The CDR3 DNA reads TGTGCCAGCAGCTTATTGCCCTTAGCGGGAGGTTCCTACGAGCAGTACTTC. The chain carries TRBV7-9 and TRBJ2-7, with 10 bases identical to TRBD2. The CDR3 extends over 17 amino acids. J gave up 1 base and V 2 bases, and 8 bases lay outside the gene matches. The germline gives CDR1 SEHNR, CDR2 FQNEAQ (reference sequence).

The V gene is TRBV9, the J gene TRBJ2-7; D may be TRBD1 (5 bases). V was clipped by 0 bases and J by 3 bases, with 10 bases between them. Per germline, CDR1 SGDLS and CDR2 YYNGEE. The CDR3 spans 14 residues. The CDR3 DNA reads as TGTGCCAGCAGCGTAGCTGTAGGGGACTACGAGCAGTACTTC. Protein sequence: CASSVAVGDYEQYF.

This chain links TRBV11-3 with TRBJ1-1; TRBD1 aligns across 8 bases. Germline values: CDR1 SGHNT, CDR2 YENEEA. The junction had 8 bases not matched to a gene; V was cut back by 2 bases and J by 3 bases. The CDR3 has 16 residues. DNA for the CDR3: TGTGCCAGCAGCTTAAGGCAGGGGGCTATAGACACTGAAGCTTTCTTT. Protein sequence: CASSLRQGAIDTEAFF.

This clone was picked up one time. An end of the junction differs from the germline gene, which may be a read error. V gene TRBV7-7 combines with J gene TRBJ2-1; D possibly corresponds to TRBD1 (5 bases). Germline lookup yields CDR1 SSHAT and CDR2 FNYEAQ (reference sequence). The CDR3 has 13 amino acids. DNA of the CDR3: TGTGCTAGCAGCTTAGAAGGGGTTGGAGAGCAGTTCTTC. Protein: CASSLEGVGEQFF.